The rows below give T cell receptor beta chains drawn from one sample of a study of T cell repertoires in cytomegalovirus infection. Via MiXCR, TCRdb re-called the reads, giving one row per CDR3 protein. The table shows 500,000 or so distinct CDR3 sequences, with approximately 17% occurring only once. Sequenced: CD8+ T cells from PBMCs. The receptors originated from a human donor in good health (CMV status not recorded). Some clones in this sample may be carry-over from other donors' samples. The CDR3 runs from the conserved cysteine through the conserved F or W.

>TRBV20-1|TRBJ1-1
CSARDGYRNTEAFF
>TRBV5-1|TRBJ1-1
CASSLAKGKYPFF
>TRBV7-6|TRBJ1-3
CASSSNRDSRNTIYF
>TRBV20-1|TRBJ2-5
CSARGAEETQYF
>TRBV27|TRBJ1-6
CASSLSTWNSPLHF
>TRBV9|TRBJ2-2
CASSPASGPNTGELFF
>TRBV28|TRBJ2-6
CASSAERDLAGANVLTF
>TRBV7-9|TRBJ2-7
CASSPGGETSSYEQYF
>TRBV6-1|TRBJ2-5
CASSEMVVRLAYQETQYF
>TRBV7-8|TRBJ1-5
CASSLTPGEPQHF
>TRBV12-3/TRBV12-4|TRBJ2-5
CASSLTSGSMETQYF
>TRBV6-5|TRBJ2-1
CASSLSFYNEQFF
>TRBV23-1|TRBJ2-4
CASSRRDTGFADKNIQYF
>TRBV7-2|TRBJ1-2
CASRNVRDDYGYTF
>TRBV11-2|TRBJ2-4
CASSDIGEGDAKNIQYF
>TRBV5-1|TRBJ1-2
CASSPKSNDRGPTYGYTF
>TRBV6-1|TRBJ2-1
CASSETTDEGYNEQFF
>TRBV14|TRBJ2-1
CASSQDGTESSYNEQFF
>TRBV28|TRBJ2-6
CASSPGFGANVLTF